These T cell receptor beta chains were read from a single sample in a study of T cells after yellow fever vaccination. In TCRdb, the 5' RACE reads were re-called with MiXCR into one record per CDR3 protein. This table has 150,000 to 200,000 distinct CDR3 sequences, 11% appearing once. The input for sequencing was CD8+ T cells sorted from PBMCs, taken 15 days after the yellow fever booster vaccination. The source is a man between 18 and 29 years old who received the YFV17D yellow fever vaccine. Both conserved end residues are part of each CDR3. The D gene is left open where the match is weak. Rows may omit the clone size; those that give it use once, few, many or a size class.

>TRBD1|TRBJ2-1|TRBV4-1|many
TGCGCCAGCAGCCAAGTCACCAGCGACAGGGGCCACAATGAGCAGTTCTTC
CASSQVTSDRGHNEQFF
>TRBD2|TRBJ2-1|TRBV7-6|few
TGTGCCAGCAGTCCACTGGGCGGGGGGGCAAAGTTTGAGCAGTTCTTC
CASSPLGGGAKFEQFF
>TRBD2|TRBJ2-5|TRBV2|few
TGTGCCAGCAGTGAGATTAGCGGGGCCGGAGAGACCCAGTACTTC
CASSEISGAGETQYF
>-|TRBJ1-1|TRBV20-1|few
TGCAGTGCTAGAGGAGTACAGGAAGTCACTGAAGCTTTCTTT
CSARGVQEVTEAFF
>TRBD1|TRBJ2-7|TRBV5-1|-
TGCGCCAGCAGCTTTGAGGAAGGGACAGTCGAGCAGTACTTC
CASSFEEGTVEQYF
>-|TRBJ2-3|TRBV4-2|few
TGTGCCAGCAGCCAAGATGGTGGCGGGGGCACAGATACGCAGTATTTT
CASSQDGGGGTDTQYF
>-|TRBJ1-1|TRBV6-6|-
TGTGCCAGCAGTTACTTATTACGCACTGAAGCTTTCTTT
CASSYLLRTEAFF
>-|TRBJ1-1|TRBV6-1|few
TGTGCCAGCAGTGACGCCGCAGGGTTGGGGAACACTGAAGCTTTCTTT
CASSDAAGLGNTEAFF
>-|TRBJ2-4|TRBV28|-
TGTGCCAGCAGTCCCTCCGCGGGACCCCTTGGGGACATTCAGTACTTC
CASSPSAGPLGDIQYF
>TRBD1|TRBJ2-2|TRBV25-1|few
TGTGCCAGCAGTGAAGTGGGACAGGGCGAGACCGGGGAGCTGTTTTTT
CASSEVGQGETGELFF
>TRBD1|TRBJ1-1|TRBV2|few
TGTGCCAGCAGGTTTGGGACAGGGTCTGAAGCTTTCTTT
CASRFGTGSEAFF
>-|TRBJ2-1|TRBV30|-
TGTGCCTGGAAAAAAAGCTCCTACAATGAGCAGTTCTTC
CAWKKSSYNEQFF
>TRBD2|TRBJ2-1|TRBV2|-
TGTGCCAGCAGTGATCCGGGAGGATTTTGGGAGCAGTTCTTC
CASSDPGGFWEQFF
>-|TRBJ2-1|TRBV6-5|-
TGTGCCAGCAGTGAACTAGTGACACGCCGCGAGGATGAGCAGTTCTTC
CASSELVTRREDEQFF
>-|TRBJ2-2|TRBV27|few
TGTGCCAGCAGTTCCCCACATAGGGGCACCGGGGAGCTGTTTTTT
CASSSPHRGTGELFF
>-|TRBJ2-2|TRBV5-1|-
TGCGCCAGCAGGCCCGGGACTCAGAACACCGGGGAGCTGTTTTTT
CASRPGTQNTGELFF
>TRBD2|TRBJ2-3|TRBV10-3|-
TGTGCCATCAGCGACCCCACTAGCGGGAACACAGATACGCAGTATTTT
CAISDPTSGNTDTQYF
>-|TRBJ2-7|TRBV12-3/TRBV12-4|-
TGTGCCAGCAGTTCCTGGACCGCCGGGGAGCAGTACTTC
CASSSWTAGEQYF
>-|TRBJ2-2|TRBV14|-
TGTGCCAGCAGCCAAGACCCGTCAGGGTTTTACACCGGGGAGCTGTTTTTT
CASSQDPSGFYTGELFF
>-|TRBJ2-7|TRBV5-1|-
TGCGCCAGCAGCTTGAGTAACTACCTCTCCTACGAGCAGTACTTC
CASSLSNYLSYEQYF
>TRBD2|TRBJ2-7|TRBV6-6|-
TGTGCCAGCTCGGTAGCGGGGGGTAGCCCCTACGAGCAGTACTTC
CASSVAGGSPYEQYF
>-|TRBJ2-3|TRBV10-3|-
TGTGCCATCATGCGGGCAGATACGCAGTATTTT
CAIMRADTQYF
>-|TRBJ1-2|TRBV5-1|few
TGCGCCAGCAGTTCGTGGCGCCGCTCGATCTATGGCTACACCTTC
CASSSWRRSIYGYTF
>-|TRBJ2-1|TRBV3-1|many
TGTGCCAGCAGCGTACAAACGCGGGGGCTAGCGTTCAATGAGCAGTTCTTC
CASSVQTRGLAFNEQFF
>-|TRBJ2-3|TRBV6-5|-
TGTGCCAGCAGTTACTCTGATGAACTTGGAGATACGCAGTATTTT
CASSYSDELGDTQYF
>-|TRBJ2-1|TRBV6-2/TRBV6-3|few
TGTGCCAGCACTGAGGGGCCCGTAGGTTTCGATGAGCAGTTCTTC
CASTEGPVGFDEQFF
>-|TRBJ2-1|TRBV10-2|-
TGCGCCAGCAGCATCGGGAAACGGGGTGAGCAGTTCTTC
CASSIGKRGEQFF
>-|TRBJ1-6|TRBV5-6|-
TGTGCCAGCAGCTTGCCAAGGTTCGGGGAGAGCTCCTATAATTCACCCCTCCACTTT
CASSLPRFGESSYNSPLHF
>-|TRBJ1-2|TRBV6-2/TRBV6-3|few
TGTGCCAGCAGTTACTCGATGGGGAGAGGCTACACCTTC
CASSYSMGRGYTF
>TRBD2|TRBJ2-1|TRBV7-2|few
TGTGCCAGCAGCTTAGGCGGGGGGGTTGAGCAGTTCTTC
CASSLGGGVEQFF
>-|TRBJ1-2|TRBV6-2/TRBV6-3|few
TGTGCCAGCAGTTACCGTTCGGGTGGCTACACCTTC
CASSYRSGGYTF
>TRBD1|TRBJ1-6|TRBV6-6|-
TGTGCCAGCAGTTACGGGTATACAGGGGTCCTCTATAATTCACCCCTCCACTTT
CASSYGYTGVLYNSPLHF
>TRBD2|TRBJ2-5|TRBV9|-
TGTGCCAGCAGCGAGGGACTAGCGGGGAAAGAGACCCAGTACTTC
CASSEGLAGKETQYF
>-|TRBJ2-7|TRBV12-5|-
TGTGCTAACGGGCGGCAGTACTTC
CANGRQYF
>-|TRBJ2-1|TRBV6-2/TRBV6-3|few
TGTGCCAGCAATACCGGGGGTTACAATGAGCAGTTCTTC
CASNTGGYNEQFF
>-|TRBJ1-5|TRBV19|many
TGTGCCAGTAGTATCACCGGGGGTAGGCAGCCCCAGCATTTT
CASSITGGRQPQHF